The 10 T cell receptor beta chains listed next were all sequenced from one sample in a study of T-cell reconstitution after alpha-beta-depleted transplantation in children. Preparation of the TCRbeta library involved a method that used unique molecular identifiers. One entry per CDR3 protein, called by TCRdb with MiXCR from the PCR reads. Of nearly 250,000 distinct CDR3 sequences listed, 8.2% are singletons. The source was PBMCs, mostly from graft donor cells, collected 180 days after TCRalphabeta/CD19-depleted stem cell transplant. These receptor sequences come from a male patient younger than 18 who had a stem cell transplant for acute lymphoblastic leukemia, so the T cells may come from the graft donor.

A few counts support this clonotype. V is TRBV6-1 and J is TRBJ1-3; D is possibly TRBD1 (5 bases). The germline V gene has CDR1 MNHNS and CDR2 SASEGT. V shed 6 bases and J shed 0 bases, with 18 bases lying between them. The CDR3 spans 17 residues. The CDR3 is CASRQQEGRGSGNTIYF. The CDR3 DNA reads TGTGCCAGCAGACAACAGGAGGGAAGGGGCTCTGGAAACACCATATATTTT.

The chain links TRBV18 to TRBJ1-2; D possibly corresponds to TRBD1 (6 bases). In germline, CDR1 is KGHSH, CDR2 LQKENI. Between the trimmed V and J ends, which lost 3 bases and 7 bases, there was a span of 21 bases. This CDR3 contains 16 residues. This chain's CDR3 is CASSPPLSWGASGYTF. The CDR3 nucleotides read TGTGCCAGCTCACCCCCACTTTCGTGGGGGGCCAGTGGCTACACCTTC. Based on the CDR3 plus reference TRBV18 and TRBJ1-2, the full variable domain is NAGVMQNPRHLVRRRGQEARLRCSPMKGHSHVYWYRQLPEEGLKFMVYLQKENIIDESGMPKERFSAEFPKEGPSILRIQQVVRGDSAAYFCASSPPLSWGASGYTFGSGTRLTVV.

This clonotype was picked up many times. The chain employs TRBV5-1 and TRBJ2-5; D uncertain. The CDR3 consists of 14 residues. The germline CDR1 and CDR2 sequences are SGHRS and YFSETQ. The V gene lost 1 base and the J gene lost 2 bases, with 9 bases spanning the gap. Here the CDR3 DNA reads TGCGCCAGCAGCTTGAGGGCGGATCAAGAGACCCAGTACTTC. This codes for CASSLRADQETQYF. Using reference TRBV5-1 and TRBJ2-5 for the parts outside the CDR3, the full variable domain is KAGVTQTPRYLIKTRGQQVTLSCSPISGHRSVSWYQQTPGQGLQFLFEYFSETQRNKGNFPGRFSGRQFSNSRSEMNVSTLELGDSALYLCASSLRADQETQYFGPGTRLLVL.

This clonotype is medium-sized by share. The V call is TRBV5-1, the J call TRBJ2-1; tentatively, D is TRBD1 (6 bases). V was shortened by 4 bases and J by 6 bases, with 14 bases between the two germline ends. The CDR3 runs 14 residues. Germline V gene sequence: CDR1 SGHRS, CDR2 YFSETQ. In DNA form, the CDR3 reads TGCGCCAGCAGCCCCTTTACAGGGTCCAATGAGCAGTTCTTC. It yields the protein CASSPFTGSNEQFF.

Only a few counts were recorded for this clonotype. J is TRBJ1-4 and V is TRBV15; D unresolved. V lost 0 bases, J lost 13 bases, and 15 bases lay in between. The V gene's germline CDR1 is LNHNV and CDR2 YYDKDF (reference sequence). The CDR3 loop spans 14 amino acids. Written as DNA, the CDR3 is TGTGCCACCAGCAGAGATATGGGCCGCCGGGGACTGTTTTTT. It yields the protein CATSRDMGRRGLFF. The variable domain in full, completed from reference TRBV15 and TRBJ1-4, reads DAMVIQNPRYQVTQFGKPVTLSCSQTLNHNVMYWYQQKSSQAPKLLFHYYDKDFNNEADTPDNFQSRRPNTSFCFLDIRSPGLGDTAMYLCATSRDMGRRGLFFGSGTQLSVL.

This clonotype was seen many times. The chain combines TRBV12-3 or TRBV12-4 with TRBJ2-2; 11 bases are shared with TRBD1. CDR3 length: 17 residues. With 6 bases clipped from V and 4 bases from J, the junction kept 10 bases outside the gene matches. The DNA of the CDR3 is TGTGCCAGCAGGGGACAGGGGGGAGGTAGTGGCACCGGGGAGCTGTTTTTT. It specifies CASRGQGGGSGTGELFF.

This clonotype was picked up many times. The J gene is TRBJ1-5, the V gene TRBV28; TRBD1 matches at 8 bases. Trimming removed 5 bases from V and 2 bases from J; junction bases left unmatched: 14. Germline V gene lookup returns CDR1 MDHEN and CDR2 SYDVKM. The CDR3 has 18 residues. The CDR3 bases are TGTGCCAGCAGTCCGGGACAGGAGGCTACGGTGCGCAATCAGCCCCAGCATTTT. It encodes CASSPGQEATVRNQPQHF.

This clonotype was seen ten or more times. The chain has TRBV19 and TRBJ2-1; the D gene is possibly TRBD2 (5 bases). Germline V lookup: CDR1 LNHDA, CDR2 SQIVND (reference sequence). The V end was cut by 11 bases, the J end by 5 bases, with 16 bases between. The CDR3 is made up of 13 amino acids. The CDR3 coding sequence is TGTGCCGGTACCGGGGAAAGGGACAATGAGCAGTTCTTC. The encoded protein is CAGTGERDNEQFF.

This clonotype was recorded many times. The CDR3 nucleotides are TGTGCCAGCAGTTCCTTTCCCCGTCGGGGGGCGCAGGGGGATGAGCAGTTCTTC. Amino acid sequence: CASSSFPRRGAQGDEQFF. The rearrangement joins TRBV12-3 or TRBV12-4 to TRBJ2-1, with D possibly called TRBD1 or TRBD2 (7 bases each). The CDR3 runs to 18 residues. V was shortened by 4 bases and J by 8 bases, with 27 bases between the two germline ends.

This clonotype was observed at least ten times. The rearrangement joins TRBV29-1 to TRBJ2-7, with 7 bases aligning to TRBD2. The CDR3 contains 14 residues. V trimming: 7 bases; J trimming: 6 bases; junction bases outside the gene matches: 15. Germline CDR1 and CDR2: SQVTM and ANQGSEA. CDR3 nucleotide sequence: TGCAGCGCCGAAGGGGACTACCTATCAGGCGAGCAGTACTTC. Translating gives CSAEGDYLSGEQYF.